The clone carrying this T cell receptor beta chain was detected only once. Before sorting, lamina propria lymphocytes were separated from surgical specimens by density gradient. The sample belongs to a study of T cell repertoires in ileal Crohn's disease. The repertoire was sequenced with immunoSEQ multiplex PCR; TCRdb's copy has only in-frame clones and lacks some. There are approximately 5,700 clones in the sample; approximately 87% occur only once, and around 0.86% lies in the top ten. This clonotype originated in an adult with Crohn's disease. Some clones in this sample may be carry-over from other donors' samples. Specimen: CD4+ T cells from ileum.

The CDR3: CASSVTTGSWYEQYF. Here the CDR3 DNA reads TGTGCCAGCAGTGTAACGACAGGGTCGTGGTACGAGCAGTACTTC. The rearrangement links TRBV28 to TRBJ2-7; 7 nucleotides align to TRBD1. This CDR3 contains 15 residues. Trimming cost V 5 bases and J 4 bases; bases outside gene matches: 11. CDR1 is MDHEN and CDR2 is SYDVKM in the germline V gene.